This entry lists 9 T cell receptor beta chains sequenced from one sample in a study of cytomegalovirus exposure and HLA in healthy donors. In the PCR, 60 Vbeta and 13 Jbeta primers were used. Assay used: immunoSEQ multiplex PCR; TCRdb lists only in-frame clones, some missing. The sample holds approximately 160,000 clones, about 75% seen once. The sample comprised PBMCs. These receptors all stem from a male donor in good health and CMV-seronegative.

The gene calls are TRBV6-6 and TRBJ2-1, with 10 bases matching TRBD1. Germline values: CDR1 MNHNY, CDR2 SVGAGI (reference sequence). Trimming cost V 4 bases and J 6 bases; bases outside gene matches: 6. This CDR3 has 15 residues. The CDR3 sequence: CASSSGQGGGNEQFF. CDR3 DNA: TGTGCCAGCAGTTCCGGACAGGGGGGTGGCAATGAGCAGTTCTTC.

DNA for the CDR3: TGCGCCAGCAGCCAAGAGTTTCACAGGGGCTACGAGCAGTACTTC. It yields the protein CASSQEFHRGYEQYF. The chain is built from TRBV4-1 and TRBJ2-7; 7 nucleotides match TRBD1. The CDR3 extends over 15 amino acids. Germline lookup yields CDR1 MGHRA and CDR2 YSYEKL. J was trimmed by 3 bases and V by 0 bases; bases with no gene match: 5.

The CDR3 protein is CASRENRLAGYEQYF. CDR3 DNA sequence: TGTGCCAGCAGAGAGAATCGACTAGCGGGCTACGAGCAGTACTTC. V gene TRBV7-2 combines with J gene TRBJ2-7; 10 nucleotides agree with TRBD2. V gave up 6 bases and J gave up 3 bases; unmatched junction bases: 8. Looked up from germline, CDR1 is SGHTA and CDR2 is FQGNSA. This CDR3 has 15 residues. The whole variable domain, remainder taken from reference TRBV7-2 and TRBJ2-7, is GAGVSQSPSNKVTEKGKDVELRCDPISGHTALYWYRQSLGQGLEFLIYFQGNSAPDKSGLPSDRFSAERTGGSVSTLTIQRTQQEDSAVYLCASRENRLAGYEQYFGPGTRLTVT.

About this clone: Other DNA variants within this sample encode the same CDR3. The chain has TRBV7-8 and TRBJ1-2; 10 positions match TRBD1. Germline V gene data show CDR1 as SGHVS and CDR2 as FQNEAQ. The V segment lost 3 bases and the J segment 5 bases; nucleotides outside the gene matches: 6. The CDR3 totals 15 residues. The CDR3 nucleotides read TGTGCCAGCAGCTTGGGGACAGGGGTCGCTTATGGCTACACCTTC. Translation: CASSLGTGVAYGYTF.

The chain uses TRBV4-1 and TRBJ1-4; TRBD1 agrees at 7 bases. The germline V gene encodes CDR1 MGHRA and CDR2 YSYEKL. The CDR3 extends over 15 amino acids. J was trimmed by 4 bases and V by 3 bases; bases with no gene match: 5. CDR3 sequence reads: CASSQGQSDNEKLFF. In nucleotides, the CDR3 is TGCGCCAGCAGCCAGGGACAGTCGGATAATGAAAAACTGTTTTTT.

The CDR3 loop is CASSSTGFNYGYTF. Here the CDR3 DNA reads TGTGCCAGCAGTTCGACAGGTTTCAACTATGGCTACACCTTC. The chain has TRBV6-5 and TRBJ1-2, with D maybe TRBD1 (6 bases). CDR3 length: 14 amino acids. V lost 4 bases to trimming and J lost 2 bases, with 11 bases between them. Germline values: CDR1 MNHEY, CDR2 SVGAGI.

The rearrangement links TRBV27 to TRBJ2-5; D possibly corresponds to TRBD2 (6 bases). The CDR3 totals 13 residues. CDR1 and CDR2 from the germline V gene are MNHEY and SMNVEV (reference sequence). Deletions cut 1 base from V and 3 bases from J, with 6 bases between. The CDR3 DNA reads as TGTGCCAGCAGTTTATGGGGGGAAGAGACCCAGTACTTC. This translates into CASSLWGEETQYF.

This chain joins TRBV6-1 and TRBJ2-7, with 8 bases matching TRBD2. The CDR3 sequence is 13 residues long. V was pared by 9 bases and J by 2 bases, with 6 bases of the junction left unmatched. Germline CDR1 is MNHNS and CDR2 is SASEGT. DNA of the CDR3: TGTGCCAGTATTAGCGGGGCCCCCTACGAGCAGTACTTC. Residues: CASISGAPYEQYF.

This chain connects TRBV6-1 to TRBJ1-6; 10 bases map to TRBD1. Unmatched junction bases numbered 6, after V lost 6 bases and J lost 7 bases. The CDR3 sequence is 15 residues long. Germline assignment: CDR1 MNHNS and CDR2 SASEGT. The CDR3 region has the DNA TGTGCCAGCAGCGGACAGGGGGTAAGAAATTCACCCCTCCACTTT. Its protein product is CASSGQGVRNSPLHF.